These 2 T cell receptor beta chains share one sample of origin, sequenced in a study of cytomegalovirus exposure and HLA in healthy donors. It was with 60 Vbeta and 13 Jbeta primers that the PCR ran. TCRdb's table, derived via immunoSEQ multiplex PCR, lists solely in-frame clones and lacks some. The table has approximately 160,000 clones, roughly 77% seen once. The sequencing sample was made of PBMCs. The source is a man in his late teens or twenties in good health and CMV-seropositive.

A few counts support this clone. CDR3 sequence (DNA): TGTGCCATCAGTGACAAGAACAGGGGTCTGAACACTGAAGCTTTCTTT. Encoded protein: CAISDKNRGLNTEAFF. The chain joins TRBV10-3 to TRBJ1-1; 7 bases line up with TRBD1. The CDR3 length is 16 residues. After removal of 3 bases from V and 0 bases from J, the junction contained 7 bases not matched to a gene. Germline-derived CDR1 and CDR2 are ENHRY and SYGVKD.

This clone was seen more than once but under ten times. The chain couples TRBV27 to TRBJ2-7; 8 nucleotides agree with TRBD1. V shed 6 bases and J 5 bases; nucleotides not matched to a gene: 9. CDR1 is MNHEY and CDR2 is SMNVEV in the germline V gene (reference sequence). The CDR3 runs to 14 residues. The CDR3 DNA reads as TGTGCCAGCAGCCCGACAGGGGTATTCGACGAGCAGTACGTC. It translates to CASSPTGVFDEQYV.